Below are 21 T cell receptor beta chains sequenced from a single sample in a study of cytomegalovirus exposure and HLA in healthy donors. PCR primers comprised 60 Vbeta and 13 Jbeta primers. The assay was immunoSEQ multiplex PCR, and TCRdb's table has in-frame clones only and misses some. The sample lists approximately 110,000 clones, 70% to 80% occurring once. The material sequenced was PBMCs. These TCRs come from a female donor in good health and CMV-seropositive.

The chain recombines TRBV9 with TRBJ2-7; 10 bases are a match to TRBD2. V shed 4 bases, J shed 3 bases, and the junction held 7 bases outside the gene matches. The CDR3 is 15 residues long. Germline values: CDR1 SGDLS, CDR2 YYNGEE. The DNA of the CDR3 is TGTGCCAGCAGCCCCCGGACTAGCGGTAACTACGAGCAGTACTTC. This gives the protein CASSPRTSGNYEQYF.

V gene TRBV6-5 combines with J gene TRBJ1-2; TRBD1 agrees at 7 bases. The length of the CDR3 is 14 residues. Germline V gene sequence: CDR1 MNHEY, CDR2 SVGAGI. Trimming took 6 bases from V and 5 from J; bases not matched to a gene: 9. DNA for the CDR3: TGTGCCAGCAGGCTTCAAGGGGGCTGGTATGGCTACACCTTC. It yields the protein CASRLQGGWYGYTF.

V and J are TRBV6-6 and TRBJ2-7, with D hard to call. Germline-derived CDR1 and CDR2 are MNHNY and SVGAGI (reference sequence). The CDR3 runs to 16 residues. V lost 4 bases and J 0 bases, leaving 16 bases between the germline ends. CDR3 nucleotide sequence: TGTGCCAGCAGTTTGTTCTCGGCCCGGGTCTCCTACGAGCAGTACTTC. Encoded protein: CASSLFSARVSYEQYF.

V gene TRBV5-1 combines with J gene TRBJ2-5; no clear D gene. Deletions cut 0 bases from V and 2 bases from J, with 5 bases between. The CDR3 contains 13 residues. Germline CDR1 SGHRS, CDR2 YFSETQ. The CDR3 here is CASSLAPQETQYF. As DNA, the CDR3 is TGCGCCAGCAGCTTGGCCCCACAAGAGACCCAGTACTTC.

This clone was seen a handful of times. The CDR3 nucleotides are TGTGCCAGCAGCTTATGGGGCCGAGGGCTAGCGGGAATGAATGAGCAGTTCTTC. Translation gives CASSLWGRGLAGMNEQFF. The V gene is TRBV7-9, the J gene TRBJ2-1, with 9 bases aligning to TRBD2. From germline, CDR1 is SEHNR and CDR2 FQNEAQ (reference sequence). V dropped 2 bases and J dropped 7; count of bases not matched to a gene: 15. This CDR3 has 18 amino acids.

The chain couples TRBV7-2 to TRBJ2-7; 7 bases fit TRBD2. The trim removed 7 bases at V and 2 bases at J, leaving 11 bases unmatched. The germline CDR1 and CDR2 sequences are SGHTA and FQGNSA. The CDR3 totals 15 residues. As DNA, the CDR3 is TGTGCCAGCACCGCCCCCCGGGGGGTTACCTACGAGCAGTACTTC. It yields the protein CASTAPRGVTYEQYF.

The chain links TRBV7-6 to TRBJ1-2, with a possible D match to TRBD1 (5 bases). The V gene's germline CDR1 is SGHVS and CDR2 FNYEAQ. V lost 2 bases, J lost 6 bases, and 13 bases lay in between. The length of the CDR3 is 14 residues. The DNA of the CDR3 is TGTGCCAGCAGCTTAAACCGGGGGGAGGATGGCTACACCTTC. Its protein is CASSLNRGEDGYTF.

The V gene is TRBV15, the J gene TRBJ2-1; 10 bases agree with TRBD1. V gave up 1 base and J gave up 4 bases; unmatched junction bases: 7. This CDR3 comprises 17 residues. Germline lookup yields CDR1 LNHNV and CDR2 YYDKDF (reference sequence). The CDR3 sequence is CATSRAPGTGDYNEQFF. The DNA of the CDR3 is TGTGCCACCAGCAGAGCCCCCGGGACAGGGGATTACAATGAGCAGTTCTTC.

The chain links TRBV30 to TRBJ1-4, with D unclear. CDR1 is GTSNPN, CDR2 SVGIG, per germline (reference sequence). Trimming shortened V by 2 bases and J by 2 bases, and 6 bases separated the two germline ends. This CDR3 comprises 13 residues. The CDR3 DNA is TGTGCCTGGAGTACGGGGACTAATGAAAAACTGTTTTTT. Amino acids: CAWSTGTNEKLFF.

This clone turned up a few times. DNA of the CDR3: TGTGCCAGCAGCGTTATCTCGGCGGCTACCACAGATACGCAGTATTTT. Residues: CASSVISAATTDTQYF. J is TRBJ2-3 and V is TRBV9; D is uncertain. V lost 2 bases and J 2 bases, leaving 15 bases between the germline ends. This CDR3 is 16 amino acids long. The germline V gene has CDR1 SGDLS and CDR2 YYNGEE.

J is TRBJ1-2 and V is TRBV18, with D possibly TRBD1 on 6 matching bases. The CDR3 consists of 14 residues. Trimming left V 3 bases short and J 3 bases short, with 11 bases between. CDR1 is KGHSH, CDR2 LQKENI, per germline. CDR3 in amino acids: CASSPAGAHYGYTF. CDR3 DNA sequence: TGTGCCAGCTCACCGGCGGGGGCGCACTATGGCTACACCTTC.

The rearrangement joins TRBV9 to TRBJ2-7; D may be TRBD1 (5 bases). The CDR3 contains 15 residues. Germline loops: CDR1 SGDLS, CDR2 YYNGEE. The ends were cut back, 7 bases at V and 3 bases at J, with 20 bases in the middle. The CDR3 nucleotides are TGTGCCAGCTCCCTAGGACGGCAGGGCCTCTACGAGCAGTACTTC. Protein sequence: CASSLGRQGLYEQYF.

The chain uses TRBV18 and TRBJ1-2, with TRBD1 matching 7 bases. CDR3 length: 14 residues. CDR1 and CDR2 (germline): KGHSH, LQKENI. V lost 4 bases to trimming and J lost 7 bases; unmatched junction nucleotides: 9. CDR3 loop: CASSLQGSEGGYTF. The DNA for the CDR3 is TGTGCCAGCTCACTACAGGGGTCTGAGGGTGGCTACACCTTC.

This chain uses TRBV30 with TRBJ2-5; 12 bases map to TRBD2. The CDR3 has 16 amino acids. J lost 5 bases, V lost 4 bases, and 11 bases had no gene match. The germline V gene encodes CDR1 GTSNPN and CDR2 SVGIG (reference sequence). This CDR3 reads CAWTHGTSGPMETQYF. The DNA of the CDR3 is TGTGCCTGGACTCACGGGACTAGCGGGCCCATGGAGACCCAGTACTTC.

The rearrangement joins TRBV18 to TRBJ1-4; 7 bases are a match to TRBD1. After removal of 4 bases from V and 8 bases from J, the junction contained 7 bases not matched to a gene. This CDR3 is built from 14 residues. Germline loops: CDR1 KGHSH, CDR2 LQKENI. The CDR3, as DNA: TGTGCCAGCTCACTACCGGGACAGTTAGAAAAACTGTTTTTT. Translated, it gives CASSLPGQLEKLFF.

This clone was found once. The rearrangement links TRBV7-3 to TRBJ2-1, with TRBD2 as a possible D gene (5 bases). Trimming took off 2 bases at V and 2 bases at J, with 10 bases between the two ends. There are 15 residues in the CDR3. CDR1 is SGHTA, CDR2 FQGTGA, per germline. DNA of the CDR3: TGTGCCAGCAGCTTACGGCCGACTACCTACAATGAGCAGTTCTTC. This encodes CASSLRPTTYNEQFF.

A few counts support this clone. The junction departs from the called germline gene at one end, perhaps through a read error. The chain combines TRBV7-9 with TRBJ1-6; D gene ambiguous. Germline V gene sequence: CDR1 SEHNR, CDR2 FQNEAQ (reference sequence). The CDR3 has 16 residues. The CDR3 is CSSSSLTSSYNSPLHF. The CDR3 nucleotides are TGTTCCAGCAGCTCACTAACGAGCTCCTATAATTCACCCCTCCACTTT. Variable domain in full (rest from reference TRBV7-9 and TRBJ1-6): DTGVSQNPRHKITKRGQNVTFRCDPISEHNRLYWYRQTLGQGPEFLTYFQNEAQLEKSRLLSDRFSAERPKGSFSTLEIQRTEQGDSAMYLCSSSSLTSSYNSPLHFGNGTRLTVT.

The chain joins TRBV11-2 to TRBJ1-3; D might be TRBD1 (5 bases). In germline, CDR1 is SGHAT, CDR2 FQNNGV. V lost 5 bases to trimming and J lost 2 bases, with 10 bases between them. The CDR3 length is 14 residues. CDR3 bases: TGTGCCAGCAGCCAAAGGGGAACTGGAAACACCATATATTTT. This translates into CASSQRGTGNTIYF.

The CDR3, as DNA: TGTGCCAGCTCACAACAGACAGAGAACACTGAAGCTTTCTTT. Translation gives CASSQQTENTEAFF. The rearrangement joins TRBV18 to TRBJ1-1, with D maybe TRBD1 (5 bases). The CDR3 has 14 residues. CDR1 is KGHSH, CDR2 LQKENI, per germline. Trimming took off 4 bases at V and 1 base at J, with 10 bases between the two ends.

The chain combines TRBV11-1 with TRBJ2-2; 7 bases line up with TRBD1. The V segment lost 6 bases and the J segment 2 bases; nucleotides outside the gene matches: 9. There are 16 residues in the CDR3. CDR1 and CDR2 from the germline V gene are SGHAT and FQDESV (reference sequence). This chain's CDR3 is CASSSYRGLNTGELFF. In DNA form, the CDR3 reads TGTGCCAGCAGTTCGTACAGGGGTTTAAACACCGGGGAGCTGTTTTTT. Full variable domain (missing parts from reference TRBV11-1 and TRBJ2-2): EAEVAQSPRYKITEKSQAVAFWCDPISGHATLYWYRQILGQGPELLVQFQDESVVDDSQLPKDRFSAERLKGVDSTLKIQPAELGDSAMYLCASSSYRGLNTGELFFGEGSRLTVL.

This clone was found a few times. V usage is TRBV6-1 and J usage is TRBJ1-1; weak D call: TRBD1 (5 bases). With 5 bases removed from V and 3 bases from J, the gap between germline ends came to 10 bases. The CDR3 has 13 amino acids. The germline V gene encodes CDR1 MNHNS and CDR2 SASEGT. CDR3 in DNA: TGTGCCAGCAGTCCCAGGGAACACACTGAAGCTTTCTTT. Its protein product is CASSPREHTEAFF.